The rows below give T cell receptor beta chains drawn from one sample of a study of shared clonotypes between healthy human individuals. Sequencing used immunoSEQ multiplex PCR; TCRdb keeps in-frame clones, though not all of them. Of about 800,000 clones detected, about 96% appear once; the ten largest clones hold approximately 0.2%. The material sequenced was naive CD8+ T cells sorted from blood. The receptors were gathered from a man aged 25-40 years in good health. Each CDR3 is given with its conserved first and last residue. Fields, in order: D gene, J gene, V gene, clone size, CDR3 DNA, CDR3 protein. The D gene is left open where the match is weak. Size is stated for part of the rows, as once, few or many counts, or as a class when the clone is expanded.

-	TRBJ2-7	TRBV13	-	TGTGCCAGCGGCCAGGGATACGAGCAGTACTTC	CASGQGYEQYF
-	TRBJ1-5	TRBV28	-	TGTGCCAGCAGTTTCCGGGACGTGGGTTGGGGTCAGCCCCAGCATTTT	CASSFRDVGWGQPQHF
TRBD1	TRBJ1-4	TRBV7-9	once	TGTGCCAGCAGCGCTAGGACAGGGGATAATGAAAAACTGTTTTTT	CASSARTGDNEKLFF
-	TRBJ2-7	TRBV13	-	TGTGCCAGCAGCTTAGGGCTACCCAACGAGCAGTACTTC	CASSLGLPNEQYF
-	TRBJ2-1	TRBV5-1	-	TGCGCCAGCAGCTTGTATCCTGACAATGAGCAGTTCTTC	CASSLYPDNEQFF
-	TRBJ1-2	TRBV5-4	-	TGTGCCAGCAGCTTTTATGGGGGGCACTATGGCTACACCTTC	CASSFYGGHYGYTF
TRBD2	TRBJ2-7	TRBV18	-	TGTGCCAGCTCGCAAAGGGGCACGGGGGGCTACGAGCAGTACTTC	CASSQRGTGGYEQYF
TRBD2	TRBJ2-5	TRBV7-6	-	TGTGCCAGCAGCCCAGCCATAGCGGGTGGGCGAGAGACCCAGTACTTC	CASSPAIAGGRETQYF
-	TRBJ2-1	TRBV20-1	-	TGCGGGCGGGACTTAGGCAATGAGCAGTTCTTC	CGRDLGNEQFF
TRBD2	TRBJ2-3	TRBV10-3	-	TGTGCCATCAGTGCCCCCACGGGGGCTAGCGGGAGTTTGGGCACAGATACGCAGTATTTT	CAISAPTGASGSLGTDTQYF
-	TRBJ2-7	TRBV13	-	TGTGCCAGCAGCTTCCCAGACAACGAGCAGTACTTC	CASSFPDNEQYF
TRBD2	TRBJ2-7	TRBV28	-	TGTGCCAGCAGTCCGCCCACTAGCGGGAGAGGGGGCTCCTACGAGCAGTACTTC	CASSPPTSGRGGSYEQYF
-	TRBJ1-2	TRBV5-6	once	TGTGCCAGCAGCCAGACAGGCCAGGGGATTAACTATGGCTACACCTTC	CASSQTGQGINYGYTF
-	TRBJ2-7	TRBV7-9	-	TGTGCCAGCAGCTTATTTGCGAACGAGCAGTACTTC	CASSLFANEQYF
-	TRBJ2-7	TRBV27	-	TGTGCCAGCAGTTTATCCGGGGGAGGATCCTACGAGCAGTACTTC	CASSLSGGGSYEQYF
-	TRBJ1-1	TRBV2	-	TGTGCCAGCAGTGAAGGGAGTGGCACTGAAGCTTTCTTT	CASSEGSGTEAFF
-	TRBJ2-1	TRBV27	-	TGTGCCAGCAGTTTCCGGGACTACAATGAGCAGTTCTTC	CASSFRDYNEQFF
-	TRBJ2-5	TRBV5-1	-	TGCGCCAGCAGCTTGGTCCCGGTCAGGGAGACCCAGTACTTC	CASSLVPVRETQYF
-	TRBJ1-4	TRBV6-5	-	TGTGCCAGCAGCCCACGGGGAGTCAATGAAAAACTGTTTTTT	CASSPRGVNEKLFF
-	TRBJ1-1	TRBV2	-	TGTGCCAGCAGCGAAGGACCTAGGACTGAAGCTTTCTTT	CASSEGPRTEAFF
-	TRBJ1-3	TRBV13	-	TGTGCCAGCAGCTTAGGGTTAAGCTCTGGAAACACCATATATTTT	CASSLGLSSGNTIYF
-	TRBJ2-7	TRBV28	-	TGTGCCAGCAGTCTCCGGGACCTAGGGGAGCAGTACTTC	CASSLRDLGEQYF
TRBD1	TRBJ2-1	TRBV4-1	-	TGCGCCAGCAGCCAAGAACAGGGGGCATCCTATAATGAGCAGTTCTTC	CASSQEQGASYNEQFF
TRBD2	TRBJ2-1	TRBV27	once	TGTGCCAGCAGTTTATCGAGCGGGACTAGCGTCTTCAATGAGCAGTTCTTC	CASSLSSGTSVFNEQFF
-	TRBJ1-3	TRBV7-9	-	TGTGCCAGCTACAGGGCAGTCGGAAACACCATATATTTT	CASYRAVGNTIYF
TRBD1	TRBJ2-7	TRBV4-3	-	TGCGCCAGCAGCCAATACAGGGGCTCCTACGAGCAGTACTTC	CASSQYRGSYEQYF
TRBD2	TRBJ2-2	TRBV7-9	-	TGTGCCAGCAGCTTCGGCGGGAGCGCCGGGGAGCTGTTTTTT	CASSFGGSAGELFF